Listed below are T cell receptor beta chains from one sample, sequenced in a study of OX40 agonist ivuxolimab in advanced cancers. TCRdb's copy holds only in-frame clones and misses some; the assay was immunoSEQ multiplex PCR. The table includes over 85,000 clones, around 90% detected once. Sequencing was performed on CD4+ or CD8+ T cells sorted from blood, taken in a trial of the OX40 agonist ivuxolimab. These receptor sequences come from an adult with an advanced solid tumor such as melanoma, head and neck, liver or kidney cancer. Both conserved end residues are trimmed from each CDR3.

TRBJ2-2	TRBV9	ASSMRGLAGAGELF
TRBJ1-2	TRBV7-3	ASSPVGGDYGYT
TRBJ2-5	TRBV30	AWTRGGHSIQETQY
TRBJ2-1	TRBV4-1	ASSQDGLAGVYNEQF
TRBJ1-1	TRBV25-1	ASSDPLITEAF
TRBJ2-1	TRBV6-1	ASSEVQASWDEQF
TRBJ2-3	TRBV7-2	ASRGAQLSTDTQY
TRBJ1-5	TRBV7-2	ASSLDFGGSQPQH
TRBJ1-2	TRBV19	ASMGTGSIYGYT
TRBJ2-6	TRBV19	ASSRSSGRASGANVLT
TRBJ1-2	TRBV6-8	ASSYNFRAPKNYGYT
TRBJ1-2	TRBV28	ASTANWADYGYT
TRBJ2-6	TRBV30	AWSVRTRVPDSGANVLT
TRBJ2-2	TRBV5-1	ASSSLAANTGELF
TRBJ1-2	TRBV14	ASSQELAGAGYGYT
TRBJ2-7	TRBV7-2	ASSLRLRGEQY
TRBJ2-2	TRBV19	ASSSGQAYNTGELF
TRBJ2-6	TRBV11-2	ASTLRGSGANVLT
TRBJ2-1	TRBV29-1	SVGRSVGNEQF
TRBJ2-3	TRBV7-7	ASSLGISASTDTQY
TRBJ2-7	TRBV27	ASSLPPYSGTGKGEQY
TRBJ1-2	TRBV28	ASSDFRDRVRYGYT
TRBJ2-3	TRBV30	AWSRDGSTDTQY
TRBJ2-1	TRBV7-9	ASSSSAGVNEQF
TRBJ2-5	TRBV15	ATSRDPGAETQY
TRBJ1-5	TRBV18	ASSPYTGSNQPQH
TRBJ2-1	TRBV19	ASTGGPGPYNEQF
TRBJ1-5	TRBV19	ASSIETGSNQPQH
TRBJ2-2	TRBV19	ASSIGQGLNTGELF